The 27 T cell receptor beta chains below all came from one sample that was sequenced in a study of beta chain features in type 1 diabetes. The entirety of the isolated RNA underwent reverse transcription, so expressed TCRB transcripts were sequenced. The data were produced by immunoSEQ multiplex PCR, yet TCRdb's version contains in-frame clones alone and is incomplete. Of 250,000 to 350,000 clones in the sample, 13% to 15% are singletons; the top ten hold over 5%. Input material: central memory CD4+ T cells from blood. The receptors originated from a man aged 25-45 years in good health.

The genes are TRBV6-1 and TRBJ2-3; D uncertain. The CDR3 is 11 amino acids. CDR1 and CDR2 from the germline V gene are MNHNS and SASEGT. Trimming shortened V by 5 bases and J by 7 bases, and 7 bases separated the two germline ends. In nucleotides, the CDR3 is TGTGCCAGCAGTCACTCCCATACGCAGTATTTT. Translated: CASSHSHTQYF.

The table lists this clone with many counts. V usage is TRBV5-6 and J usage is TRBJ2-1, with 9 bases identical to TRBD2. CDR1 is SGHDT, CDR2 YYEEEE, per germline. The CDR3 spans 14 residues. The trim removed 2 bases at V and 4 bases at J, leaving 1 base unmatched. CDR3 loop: CASSFLAGYNEQFF. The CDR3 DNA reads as TGTGCCAGCAGCTTCCTAGCGGGGTACAATGAGCAGTTCTTC.

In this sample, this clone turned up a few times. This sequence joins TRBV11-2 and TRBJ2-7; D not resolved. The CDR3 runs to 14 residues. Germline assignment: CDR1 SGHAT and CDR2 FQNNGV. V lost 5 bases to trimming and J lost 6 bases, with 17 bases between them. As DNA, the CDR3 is TGTGCCAGCAGCAGTATAGTGGCTCGTGGCGAGCAGTACTTC. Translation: CASSSIVARGEQYF.

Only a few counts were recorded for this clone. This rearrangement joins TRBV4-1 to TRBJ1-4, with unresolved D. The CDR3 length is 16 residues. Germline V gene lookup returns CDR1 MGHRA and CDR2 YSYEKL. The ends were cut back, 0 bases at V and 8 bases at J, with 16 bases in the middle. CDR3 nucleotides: TGCGCCAGCAGCCAAGAGCCTCTTTATTTGGAAGAAAAACTGTTTTTT. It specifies CASSQEPLYLEEKLFF.

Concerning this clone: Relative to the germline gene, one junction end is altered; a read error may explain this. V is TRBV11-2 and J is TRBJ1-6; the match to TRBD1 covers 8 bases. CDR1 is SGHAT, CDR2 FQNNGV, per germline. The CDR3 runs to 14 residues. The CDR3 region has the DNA TGTGCCAGCAGTTTAGGGACAGGAAATTCACCCCTCCACTTT. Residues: CASSLGTGNSPLHF.

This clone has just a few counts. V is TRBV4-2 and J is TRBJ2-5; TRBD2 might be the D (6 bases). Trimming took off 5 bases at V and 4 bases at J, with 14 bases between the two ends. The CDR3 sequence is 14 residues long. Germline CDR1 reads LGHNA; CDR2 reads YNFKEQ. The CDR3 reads CASSLGGARETQYF. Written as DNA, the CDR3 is TGTGCCAGCAGCTTAGGAGGGGCGCGAGAGACCCAGTACTTC.

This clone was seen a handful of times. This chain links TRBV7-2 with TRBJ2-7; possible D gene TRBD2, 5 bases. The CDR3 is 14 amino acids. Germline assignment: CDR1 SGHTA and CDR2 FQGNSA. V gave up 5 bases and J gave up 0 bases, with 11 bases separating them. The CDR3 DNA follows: TGTGCCAGCAGCATAGGAGGTGTCTCCTACGAGCAGTACTTC. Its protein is CASSIGGVSYEQYF.

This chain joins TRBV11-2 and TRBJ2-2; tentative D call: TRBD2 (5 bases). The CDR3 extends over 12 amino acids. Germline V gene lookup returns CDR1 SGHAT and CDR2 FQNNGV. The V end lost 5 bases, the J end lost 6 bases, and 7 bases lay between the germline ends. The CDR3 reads CASSPGSGELFF. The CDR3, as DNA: TGTGCCAGCAGCCCGGGGTCCGGGGAGCTGTTTTTT.

The CDR3 nucleotides are TGTGCCAGCACCAAAACCCTGGGAGGAGAGACCCAGTACTTC. Translation: CASTKTLGGETQYF. The J gene is TRBJ2-5, the V gene TRBV6-5; a possible D gene is TRBD2 (6 bases). This CDR3 is 14 amino acids long. V was trimmed by 7 bases and J by 4 bases, leaving 16 bases between them. Germline CDR1 reads MNHEY; CDR2 reads SVGAGI.

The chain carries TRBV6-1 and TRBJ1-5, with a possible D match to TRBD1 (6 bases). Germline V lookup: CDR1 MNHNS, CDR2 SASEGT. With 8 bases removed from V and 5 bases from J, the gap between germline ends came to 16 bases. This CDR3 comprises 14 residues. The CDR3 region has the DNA TGTGCCAGCCAACTACAGGGCCCTCATCAGCCCCAGCATTTT. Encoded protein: CASQLQGPHQPQHF.

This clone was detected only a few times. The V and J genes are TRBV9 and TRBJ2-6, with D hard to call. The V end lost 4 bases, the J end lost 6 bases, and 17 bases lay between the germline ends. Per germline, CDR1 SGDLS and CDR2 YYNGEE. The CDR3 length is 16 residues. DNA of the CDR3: TGTGCCAGCAGCACTGATCGGGTTGTTACGGCCAACGTCCTGACTTTC. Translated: CASSTDRVVTANVLTF.

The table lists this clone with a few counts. The CDR3 loop is CASSQGYRTGRPQHF. The CDR3 nucleotides are TGTGCCAGCAGTCAAGGGTACAGGACTGGACGGCCCCAGCATTTT. The rearrangement joins TRBV7-2 to TRBJ1-5; possibly TRBD1 for D (5 bases). Between the trimmed V and J ends, which lost 6 bases and 9 bases, there was a span of 21 bases. The CDR3 spans 15 residues. Per germline, CDR1 SGHTA and CDR2 FQGNSA.

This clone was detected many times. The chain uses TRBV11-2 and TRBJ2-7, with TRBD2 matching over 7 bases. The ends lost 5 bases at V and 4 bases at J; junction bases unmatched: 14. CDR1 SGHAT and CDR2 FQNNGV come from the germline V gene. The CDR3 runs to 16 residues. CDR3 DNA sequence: TGTGCCAGCAGCCAAGGGGCCTCAGCGGGAAGATACGAGCAGTACTTC. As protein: CASSQGASAGRYEQYF.

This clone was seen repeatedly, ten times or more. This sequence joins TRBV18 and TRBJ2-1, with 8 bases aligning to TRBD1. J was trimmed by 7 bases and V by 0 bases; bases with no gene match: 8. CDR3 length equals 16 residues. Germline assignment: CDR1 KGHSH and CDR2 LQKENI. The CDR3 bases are TGTGCCAGCTCACCACCCTCGGGACAGGTCTTGAATGAGCAGTTCTTC. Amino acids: CASSPPSGQVLNEQFF. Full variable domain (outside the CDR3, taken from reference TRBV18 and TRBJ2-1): NAGVMQNPRHLVRRRGQEARLRCSPMKGHSHVYWYRQLPEEGLKFMVYLQKENIIDESGMPKERFSAEFPKEGPSILRIQQVVRGDSAAYFCASSPPSGQVLNEQFFGPGTRLTVL.

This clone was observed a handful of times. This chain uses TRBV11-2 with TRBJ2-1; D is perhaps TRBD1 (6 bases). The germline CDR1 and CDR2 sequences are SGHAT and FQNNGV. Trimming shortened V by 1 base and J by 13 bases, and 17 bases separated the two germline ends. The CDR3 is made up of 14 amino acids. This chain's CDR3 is CASSLVKGQPGQFF. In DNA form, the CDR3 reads TGTGCCAGCAGCTTAGTGAAGGGACAACCGGGCCAGTTCTTC.

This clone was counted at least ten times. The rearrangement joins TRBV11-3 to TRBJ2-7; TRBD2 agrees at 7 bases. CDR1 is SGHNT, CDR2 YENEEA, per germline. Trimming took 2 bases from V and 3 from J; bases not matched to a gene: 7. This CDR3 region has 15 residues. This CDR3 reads CASSLSSGTNYEQYV. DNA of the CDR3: TGTGCCAGCAGCTTATCTAGCGGAACTAACTACGAGCAGTACGTC.

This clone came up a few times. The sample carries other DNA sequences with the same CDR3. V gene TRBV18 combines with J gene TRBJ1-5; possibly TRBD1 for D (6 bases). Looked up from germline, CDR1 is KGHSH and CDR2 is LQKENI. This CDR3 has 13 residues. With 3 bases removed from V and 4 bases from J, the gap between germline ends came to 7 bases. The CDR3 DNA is TGTGCCAGCTCACCCGGACAGAATCAGCCCCAGCATTTT. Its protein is CASSPGQNQPQHF.

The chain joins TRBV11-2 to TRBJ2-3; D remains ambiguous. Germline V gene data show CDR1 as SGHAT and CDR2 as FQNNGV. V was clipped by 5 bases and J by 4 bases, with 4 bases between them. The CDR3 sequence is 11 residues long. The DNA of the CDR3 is TGTGCCAGCAGCACGTCAGATACGCAGTATTTT. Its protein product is CASSTSDTQYF. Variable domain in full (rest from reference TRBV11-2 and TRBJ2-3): EAGVAQSPRYKIIEKRQSVAFWCNPISGHATLYWYQQILGQGPKLLIQFQNNGVVDDSQLPKDRFSAERLKGVDSTLKIQPAKLEDSAVYLCASSTSDTQYFGPGTRLTVL.

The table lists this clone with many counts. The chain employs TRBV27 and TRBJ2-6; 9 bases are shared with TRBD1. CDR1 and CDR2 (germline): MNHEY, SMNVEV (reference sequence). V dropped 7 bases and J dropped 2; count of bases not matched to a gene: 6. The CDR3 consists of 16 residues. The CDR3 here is CASNRQGGPGANVLTF. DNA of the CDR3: TGTGCCAGCAATAGACAGGGGGGACCTGGGGCCAACGTCCTGACTTTC.

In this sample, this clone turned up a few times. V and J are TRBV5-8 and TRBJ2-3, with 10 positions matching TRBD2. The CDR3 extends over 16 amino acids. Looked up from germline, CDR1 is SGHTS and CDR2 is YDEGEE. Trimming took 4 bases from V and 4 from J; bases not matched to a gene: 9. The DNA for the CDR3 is TGTGCCAGCAGCCCTGGACTAGCGGAGAGGGCAGATACGCAGTATTTT. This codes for CASSPGLAERADTQYF.

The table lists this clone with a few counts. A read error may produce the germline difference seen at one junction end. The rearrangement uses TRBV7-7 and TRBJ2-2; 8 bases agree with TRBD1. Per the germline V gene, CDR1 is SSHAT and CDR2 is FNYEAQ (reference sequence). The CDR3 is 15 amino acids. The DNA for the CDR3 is TGTGCTAGCAGCACCCAACAGGGGGGTGCCGGGGAGCTGTTTTTT. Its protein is CASSTQQGGAGELFF.

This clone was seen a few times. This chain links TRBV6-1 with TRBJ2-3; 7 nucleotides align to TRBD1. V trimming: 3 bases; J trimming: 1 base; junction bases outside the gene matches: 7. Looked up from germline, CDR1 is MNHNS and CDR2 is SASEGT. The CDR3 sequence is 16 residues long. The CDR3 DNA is TGTGCCAGCAGTGAGAGGACAGGCATGGGCACAGATACGCAGTATTTT. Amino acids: CASSERTGMGTDTQYF.

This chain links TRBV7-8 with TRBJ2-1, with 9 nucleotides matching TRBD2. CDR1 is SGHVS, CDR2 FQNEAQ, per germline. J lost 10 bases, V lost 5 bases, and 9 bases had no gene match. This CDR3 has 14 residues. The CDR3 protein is CASSQTLGLAEQFF. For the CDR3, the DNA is TGTGCCAGCAGCCAAACACTTGGACTAGCGGAGCAGTTCTTC.

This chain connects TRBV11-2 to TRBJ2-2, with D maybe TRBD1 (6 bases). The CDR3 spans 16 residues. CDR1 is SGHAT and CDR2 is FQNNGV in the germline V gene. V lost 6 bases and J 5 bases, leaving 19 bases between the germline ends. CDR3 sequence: CASSDFTGSRTGELFF. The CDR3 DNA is TGTGCCAGCAGTGACTTTACAGGGTCCCGGACCGGGGAGCTGTTTTTT.

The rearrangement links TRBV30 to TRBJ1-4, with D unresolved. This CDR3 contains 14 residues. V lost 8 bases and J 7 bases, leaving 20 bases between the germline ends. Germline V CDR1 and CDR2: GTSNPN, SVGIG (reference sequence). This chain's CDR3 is CASSTSGRTEKLFF. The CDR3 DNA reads TGTGCCAGTAGTACTAGCGGGCGGACTGAAAAACTGTTTTTT.

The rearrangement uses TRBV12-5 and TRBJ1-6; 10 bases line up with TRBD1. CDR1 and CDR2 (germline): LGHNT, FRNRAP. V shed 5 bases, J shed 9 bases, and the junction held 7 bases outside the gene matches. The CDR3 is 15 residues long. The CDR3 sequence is CASGPLDRGPSPLHF. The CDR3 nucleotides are TGTGCTAGTGGTCCCCTTGACAGGGGGCCTTCACCCCTCCACTTT.

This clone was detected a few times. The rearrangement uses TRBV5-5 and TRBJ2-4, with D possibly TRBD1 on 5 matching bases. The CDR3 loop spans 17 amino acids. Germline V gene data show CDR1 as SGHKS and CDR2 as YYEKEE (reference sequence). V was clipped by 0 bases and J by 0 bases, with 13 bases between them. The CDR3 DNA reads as TGTGCCAGCAGCTTGGGTAATGGGGCACTAGCCAAAAACATTCAGTACTTC. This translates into CASSLGNGALAKNIQYF. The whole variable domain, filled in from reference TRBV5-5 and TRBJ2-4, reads DAGVTQSPTHLIKTRGQQVTLRCSPISGHKSVSWYQQVLGQGPQFIFQYYEKEERGRGNFPDRFSARQFPNYSSELNVNALLLGDSALYLCASSLGNGALAKNIQYFGAGTRLSVL.